The 2 T cell receptor beta chains below all came from one sample that was sequenced in a study of T cell clusters in autoimmune cytopenias. Multiplex touch-down PCR amplified TRB using TRB-A and TRB-B pools in one tube. Reanalyzing the multiplex PCR reads, TCRdb keeps one entry per CDR3 protein, without DNA. This specimen shows about 4,300 distinct CDR3 sequences; the ten leading clones hold more than 20%. Some 38,000 genome equivalents of blood DNA were amplified for TRB. Sequenced material: peripheral blood. These receptors originate from a human donor with an autoimmune cytopenia or autoimmune hepatitis (not recorded which).

The V gene is TRBV28, the J gene TRBJ1-2; TCRdb's D call, TRBD1, is unchecked because there is no DNA. This CDR3 contains 13 residues. Germline CDR1 and CDR2: MDHEN and SYDVKM. CDR3 region: CASSFGTGVGYTF.

This clonotype is classed as medium-sized by frequency. The CDR3 loop is CASRTSSRAEDSPLHF. This chain uses TRBV6-2 or TRBV6-3 with TRBJ1-6. The CDR3 runs 16 residues. In germline, CDR1 is MNHEY, CDR2 SVGEGT.